This TCR beta chain was profiled in a study of T cell changes during pregnancy in multiple sclerosis (dated by TCRdb to about 2019). In the study overall: The study examined how the T cell repertoire changed over the course of pregnancy in women with multiple sclerosis.

This clone came up once. This clone's antigen is unknown. Base qualities are not at hand, and no much larger clone is one base apart. The library was prepared using the immunoSEQ multiplex PCR assay. Sourced from immuneACCESS, this table was stored by TCRdb with only in-frame sequences that have V and J called. A share of the clones is absent; for the studies checked, an unresolved V gene accounts for under half, and the remainder has no known explanation. Recorded for this sample are 55,000 to 65,000 clones; over 85% of them occurred a single time. The ten biggest clones cover 3% to 3.5% of the sample. From the cysteine through the phenylalanine, the CDR3 covers 15 amino acids. The only DNA kept is the CDR3, 45 bases in frame from the first base. The germline V gene gives CDR1 as SNHLY and CDR2 as FYNNEI. From V the trimming removes 7 bases and from J it removes 2 bases, while the gene matches leave 6 bases of the junction unaccounted for.

Recombination joined TRBV2 with TRBJ2-1; 9 middle bases align to TRBD2. Source: peripheral blood, taken in the first trimester of pregnancy. The TCR sequence derives from a female donor in good health, enrolled as a control in a pregnancy study. The CDR3 protein sequence reads: CASTNSGSPYNEQFF. The DNA sequence is TGTGCCAGCACAAATAGCGGGAGCCCCTACAATGAGCAGTTCTTC.